This TCR beta chain originates from a study of early T cells in non-severe SARS-CoV-2 infection. The wider study: Sequencing targeted bulk RNA from unsorted whole blood, leaving chains unpaired. General observations from the study: VDJdb matching favored anti-spike CD8 responses, missing private and CD4 specificities.

Points on this clonotype: No antigen is known for it.

Each single cDNA molecule received a unique molecular identifier. TCRdb re-called the 5' RACE reads through MiXCR, storing one row per CDR3 protein. This sample has about 33,000 distinct CDR3 sequences, with approximately 5% found just once. The length of the CDR3 is 14 residues. Germline V gives CDR1 MNHEY, CDR2 SVGAGI. The germline V and J ends were trimmed by 9 bases and 1 base, with 12 bases remaining between them. The chain has TRBV6-5 and TRBJ2-2; maybe TRBD1 (5 bases). Input material: whole blood. This clonotype was sampled from an adult who was a healthcare worker with PCR-confirmed SARS-CoV-2 infection or an uninfected control (not recorded which). The CDR3 loop is CASANRWNTGELFF. DNA of the CDR3: TGTGCCAGTGCAAACAGGTGGAACACCGGGGAGCTGTTTTTT.